This TCR beta chain was captured in a study of blood T cell repertoires in COVID-19. Study overall: Samples taken during acute and convalescent COVID-19 were collected in the United States, Italy and Spain. Sources were T cells, B-cell-depleted T cells, or PBMCs; the material itself was cDNA or gDNA.

Study processing details: Counts of nucleated cells, estimated from reference gene primer amplification, were obtained. Method: immunoSEQ multiplex PCR; TCRdb's copy keeps in-frame clones and lacks some. The V and J calls and clone size are taken from that table; D and trimming were inferred from the DNA. The sample lists hundreds of thousands of clones, over 70% occurring once. CDR3 size: 11 residues. The germline CDR1 and CDR2 sequences are DFQATT and SNEGSKA (reference sequence). V lost 3 bases and J lost 6; bases outside the gene matches: 1. A single count supports this clone. The origin of this receptor is a middle-aged woman who had recovered from COVID-19. What was sequenced was peripheral blood. V and J are TRBV20-1 and TRBJ2-7, with TRBD2 matching over 8 bases. CDR3 nucleotide sequence: TGCAGTGCTAGCGGGGGGGGCGAGCAGTACTTC. This encodes CSASGGGEQYF.